Listed here are 4 T cell receptor beta chains from one sample, sequenced in a study of CD8 T cells in Susac syndrome. An amount of RNA that ranged from roughly 0.5 to 1 ug was reverse transcribed with random hexamers. One entry per CDR3 protein results from TCRdb running MiXCR on the immunoSEQ multiplex PCR reads. The data hold about 150,000 distinct CDR3 sequences, with around 95% observed a single time. The sequencing sample was made of CD4+ T cells from PBMCs. Receptor source: a human donor with Susac syndrome.

V gene TRBV29-1 combines with J gene TRBJ1-1; D unclear. This CDR3 has 11 residues. The germline gives CDR1 SQVTM, CDR2 ANQGSEA. V was trimmed by 5 bases and J by 0 bases, leaving 4 bases between them. CDR3 nucleotide sequence: TGCAGCGTTAACATGAACACTGAAGCTTTCTTT. Translation gives CSVNMNTEAFF.

J is TRBJ2-1 and V is TRBV4-1; a possible D gene is TRBD1 (5 bases). V was shortened by 3 bases and J by 8 bases, with 8 bases between the two germline ends. Germline V lookup: CDR1 MGHRA, CDR2 YSYEKL. The CDR3 has 12 amino acids. The CDR3 reads CASSHQGDEQFF. CDR3 coding DNA: TGCGCCAGCAGCCACCAGGGTGATGAGCAGTTCTTC.

The chain joins TRBV20-1 to TRBJ2-3; TRBD2 matches 11 bases. This CDR3 has 16 residues. The V segment lost 2 bases and the J segment 8 bases; nucleotides outside the gene matches: 12. Germline-derived CDR1 and CDR2 are DFQATT and SNEGSKA (reference sequence). The CDR3 DNA reads as TGCAGTGCTAGACCTACTAGCGGGGGACAGATGGGTACGCAGTATTTT. Translating it yields CSARPTSGGQMGTQYF.

The rearrangement joins TRBV7-9 to TRBJ1-6; 9 bases line up with TRBD1. The CDR3 contains 15 residues. Germline assignment: CDR1 SEHNR and CDR2 FQNEAQ (reference sequence). J was trimmed by 9 bases and V by 6 bases; bases with no gene match: 9. The CDR3: CASRQQGAKGSPLHF. The CDR3 DNA reads as TGTGCCAGCAGGCAACAGGGGGCGAAAGGTTCACCCCTCCACTTT. Full variable domain (remainder filled in from reference TRBV7-9 and TRBJ1-6): DTGVSQNPRHKITKRGQNVTFRCDPISEHNRLYWYRQTLGQGPEFLTYFQNEAQLEKSRLLSDRFSAERPKGSFSTLEIQRTEQGDSAMYLCASRQQGAKGSPLHFGNGTRLTVT.